This is a list of T cell receptor beta chains from one sample in a study of control samples from healthy donors and cancer patients. Data came from immunoSEQ multiplex PCR; TCRdb stores just in-frame clones and leaves some out. The table has about 22,000 clones, about 80% seen once. Input material: PBMCs. The receptors were gathered from a man aged 55 to 70 with head and neck cancer. Each CDR3 is given with its conserved first and last residue. A D gene is named only where the DNA matches it firmly. Clone sizes are given selectively: once, few, many, or a class where the clone is expanded.

TRBV6-5	medium-sized	TRBJ2-7	14	-	CASSPASTDYEQYF	TGTGCCAGCAGTCCAGCTTCGACAGACTACGAGCAGTACTTC
TRBV5-6	-	TRBJ1-1	14	-	CASTLGTLNTEAFF	TGTGCCAGCACCCTCGGGACATTGAACACTGAAGCTTTCTTT
TRBV28	-	TRBJ1-4	13	-	CASSLSKNEKLFF	TGTGCCAGCAGTTTATCCAAGAATGAAAAACTGTTTTTT
TRBV19	once	TRBJ2-6	18	TRBD1	CASRILGQGHSGANVLTF	TGTGCCAGTAGGATCCTTGGACAGGGGCACTCTGGGGCCAACGTCCTGACTTTC
TRBV19	-	TRBJ2-7	15	-	CACSSIEGTSYEQYF	TGTGCCTGTAGTAGTATAGAGGGTACCTCCTACGAGCAGTACTTC
TRBV5-6	-	TRBJ2-3	15	-	CASSFIRYRTDTQYF	TGTGCCAGCAGCTTCATCCGATACCGCACAGATACGCAGTATTTT
TRBV7-2	-	TRBJ2-7	16	TRBD2	CASSFTLSGSSYEQYF	TGTGCCAGCAGCTTCACCCTTAGCGGGAGCTCCTACGAGCAGTACTTC
TRBV15	-	TRBJ1-1	12	-	CATSRPESKAFF	TGTGCCACCAGCAGACCAGAATCTAAAGCTTTCTTT
TRBV30	-	TRBJ2-1	17	TRBD2	CAWSPSRGSGGDNEQFF	TGTGCCTGGAGTCCCTCGAGGGGTAGCGGGGGGGACAATGAGCAGTTCTTC
TRBV5-1	-	TRBJ1-1	14	-	CASSGVAGATEAFF	TGCGCCAGCAGCGGGGTGGCAGGGGCCACTGAAGCTTTCTTT
TRBV2	-	TRBJ1-6	15	-	CASRTLSGSNSPLHF	TGTGCCAGCAGGACCCTCTCGGGGAGTAATTCACCCCTCCACTTT
TRBV19	few	TRBJ1-1	12	TRBD1	CASIQGYTEAFF	TGTGCCAGTATACAGGGGTACACTGAAGCTTTCTTT
TRBV19	few	TRBJ2-5	14	TRBD1	CASTPTGLRETQYF	TGTGCCAGTACCCCGACAGGGTTAAGAGAGACCCAGTACTTC
TRBV27	-	TRBJ2-3	16	-	CASSLSVAGKWDTQYF	TGTGCCAGCAGTTTATCGGTGGCAGGGAAATGGGATACGCAGTATTTT
TRBV5-4	-	TRBJ2-2	17	-	CASSLPQGGANTGELFF	TGTGCCAGCAGCCTACCACAGGGAGGGGCGAACACCGGGGAGCTGTTTTTT
TRBV5-1	-	TRBJ1-3	15	-	CASSQAGTQGNTIYF	TGCGCCAGCTCCCAGGCCGGGACGCAAGGAAACACCATATATTTT
TRBV7-9	few	TRBJ2-5	13	-	CASSLAGGETQYF	TGTGCCAGCAGCTTAGCCGGGGGAGAGACCCAGTACTTC
TRBV5-4	-	TRBJ2-5	15	TRBD2	CASSSGLAIRETQYF	TGTGCCAGCAGCTCGGGACTAGCTATCAGAGAGACCCAGTACTTC
TRBV9	-	TRBJ2-2	14	-	CASSVAGGAGELFF	TGTGCCAGCAGCGTAGCAGGGGGGGCCGGGGAGCTGTTTTTT
TRBV11-2	-	TRBJ2-2	16	TRBD1	CASSFPGQGSTGELFF	TGTGCCAGCAGTTTCCCGGGACAGGGATCAACCGGGGAGCTGTTTTTT
TRBV6-6	-	TRBJ1-2	15	TRBD1	CASSSLRGRSYGYTF	TGTGCCAGCAGTTCCCTGAGGGGGCGCAGCTATGGCTACACCTTC
TRBV6-5	-	TRBJ1-1	11	-	CASSYRKRAFF	TGTGCCAGCAGTTACCGAAAGCGAGCTTTCTTT
TRBV18	-	TRBJ2-1	13	-	CASSLTGGNEQFF	TGTGCCAGCTCACTTACCGGCGGGAATGAGCAGTTCTTC
TRBV4-1	-	TRBJ2-1	16	TRBD2	CASSPGLAGDLFEQFF	TGCGCCAGCAGCCCAGGACTAGCGGGAGATTTATTTGAGCAGTTCTTC
TRBV5-1	-	TRBJ2-7	13	-	CASSLGTAGEQYF	TGCGCCAGCAGCTTGGGGACAGCTGGCGAGCAGTACTTC
TRBV7-2	-	TRBJ2-5	16	TRBD1	CASSLALTGAGETQYF	TGTGCCAGCAGCTTAGCGCTGACAGGGGCGGGGGAGACCCAGTACTTC
TRBV11-2	-	TRBJ1-5	18	-	CASSLRSFRDLNNQPQHF	TGTGCCAGCAGCTTAAGGTCCTTTAGGGACTTGAACAATCAGCCCCAGCATTTT
TRBV6-2/TRBV6-3	-	TRBJ1-2	16	-	CASSYSSRGDGYGYTF	TGTGCCAGCAGTTACTCCTCTAGAGGGGACGGCTATGGCTACACCTTC
TRBV7-2	once	TRBJ2-3	17	TRBD1	CASSVRGGTGSADTQYF	TGTGCCAGCAGCGTCAGGGGCGGGACAGGGTCGGCAGATACGCAGTATTTT
TRBV19	-	TRBJ2-7	16	TRBD2	CASKNSGLAGDGVQYF	TGTGCCAGTAAAAACTCCGGACTAGCGGGAGATGGTGTGCAGTACTTC
TRBV4-3	-	TRBJ2-5	16	TRBD2	CASSQDGTSGKETQYF	TGCGCCAGCAGCCAAGATGGGACTAGCGGGAAAGAGACCCAGTACTTC
TRBV29-1	-	TRBJ2-2	14	-	CSVSRPENTGELFF	TGCAGCGTTTCTAGGCCAGAGAACACCGGGGAGCTGTTTTTT
TRBV11-2	once	TRBJ2-5	13	TRBD2	CASSAGEKETQYF	TGTGCCAGCAGCGCGGGGGAAAAAGAGACCCAGTACTTC
TRBV12-3/TRBV12-4	-	TRBJ1-1	13	-	CASSSNRVTEAFF	TGTGCCAGCAGTTCGAACAGGGTGACTGAAGCTTTCTTT
TRBV29-1	-	TRBJ1-1	12	-	CSVEPKNTEAFF	TGCAGCGTTGAACCGAAGAACACTGAAGCTTTCTTT
TRBV19	-	TRBJ1-1	12	TRBD1	CASSAGTGEAFF	TGTGCCAGTAGTGCCGGGACAGGGGAAGCTTTCTTT
TRBV27	-	TRBJ2-1	15	-	CASSFSGQLYNEQFF	TGTGCCAGCAGTTTCTCGGGCCAGCTCTACAATGAGCAGTTCTTC
TRBV5-1	-	TRBJ2-7	14	-	CASSTQTDTYEQYF	TGCGCCAGCAGCACGCAGACAGACACCTACGAGCAGTACTTC